This T cell receptor beta chain was identified in a study of early T cells in non-severe SARS-CoV-2 infection. The junction had 2 bases not matched to a gene; V was cut back by 8 bases and J by 1 base. Germline CDR1 is ENHRY and CDR2 is SYGVKD. This CDR3 has 14 residues. One entry per CDR3 protein, called by TCRdb with MiXCR from the 5' RACE reads. The table records 55,000 or so distinct CDR3 sequences, under 14% of them present only once. The chain has TRBV10-3 and TRBJ2-2; 9 positions agree with TRBD1. The source material was whole blood. This receptor was identified in an adult who was a healthcare worker with PCR-confirmed SARS-CoV-2 infection or an uninfected control (not recorded which). The CDR3 DNA reads as TGTGCCATCGGGGACAGGGAGAACACCGGGGAGCTGTTTTTT. The encoded protein is CAIGDRENTGELFF.